This TCR beta chain was sequenced in a study of blood T cells in healthy people across ages. Study conclusions and caveats: A roughly linear fall in TCR beta diversity per million T cells was seen with increasing age.

Germline lookup yields CDR1 SGHDN and CDR2 FVKESK. This CDR3 spans 19 amino acids. The ends lost 4 bases at V and 12 bases at J; junction bases unmatched: 27. A minimum of 6 micrograms of total RNA was extracted per sample. Of note for this clonotype: Its antigen remains unidentified.

With a J-beta primer mix and a sample-barcoded 5' primer, a second PCR ran roughly 6 to 12 cycles. TCRdb re-called the 5' RACE reads through MiXCR, storing one row per CDR3 protein. The table includes about 400,000 distinct CDR3 sequences, roughly half detected once. The V call is TRBV14, the J call TRBJ2-7, with 10 nucleotides matching TRBD1. Sample: blood. The sequence came from a man in his sixties in good health. The CDR3 DNA sequence: TGTGCCAGCAGCCCGAGTCCCGGGACAGGGGACTTCTGGCGCCTACCCGGGTACTTC. Translation: CASSPSPGTGDFWRLPGYF.